A selection of T cell receptor beta chains follows, all from one sample in a study of patients and donors after allogeneic stem cell transplantation. TCRdb reprocessed the RT-PCR reads with MiXCR, giving one entry per CDR3 protein. The sample gives roughly 230,000 distinct CDR3 sequences, 11% to 15% of which show up once; around a tenth is in the top ten. Sequences were obtained from blood, either unsorted or a sorted T cell fraction (not recorded which). The receptors originated from a human donor who was either an allogeneic HSCT recipient or a stem cell or donor lymphocyte infusion donor (not recorded which). It is not recorded whose cells these are; they may come from a transplant donor. Each CDR3 is given with its conserved first and last residue. D genes are given only for firm matches. The listing skips clone size in some rows; elsewhere it reads once, few, many or a size class.

v_gene: TRBV20-1
j_gene: TRBJ1-4
abundance: few
d_gene: NA
CDR3aa: CSAKVPTNEKLFF
CDR3nt: TGCAGTGCTAAGGTCCCAACTAATGAAAAACTGTTTTTT

v_gene: TRBV9
j_gene: TRBJ2-5
abundance: few
d_gene: NA
CDR3aa: CASSVGPDGETQYF
CDR3nt: TGTGCCAGCAGCGTAGGCCCAGACGGCGAGACCCAGTACTTC

v_gene: TRBV29-1
j_gene: TRBJ2-3
abundance: many
d_gene: TRBD2
CDR3aa: CSVPGGGVPGDTQYF
CDR3nt: TGCAGCGTCCCCGGGGGGGGGGTTCCCGGAGATACGCAGTATTTT

v_gene: TRBV20-1
j_gene: TRBJ2-1
abundance: NA
d_gene: TRBD2
CDR3aa: CSARIGGAGGEQFF
CDR3nt: TGCAGTGCTAGGATCGGGGGGGCCGGAGGTGAGCAGTTCTTC

v_gene: TRBV6-1
j_gene: TRBJ2-5
abundance: NA
d_gene: NA
CDR3aa: CASSEMAASQETQYF
CDR3nt: TGTGCCAGCAGTGAAATGGCGGCGAGCCAAGAGACCCAGTACTTC

v_gene: TRBV24-1
j_gene: TRBJ2-7
abundance: few
d_gene: TRBD1
CDR3aa: CATASPSGGSSYEQYF
CDR3nt: TGTGCCACCGCCTCACCCTCAGGGGGTAGCTCCTACGAGCAGTACTTC

v_gene: TRBV6-5
j_gene: TRBJ2-5
abundance: NA
d_gene: NA
CDR3aa: CASSYSSRVETQYF
CDR3nt: TGTGCCAGCAGTTACTCGAGCAGGGTGGAGACCCAGTACTTC

v_gene: TRBV5-5
j_gene: TRBJ1-4
abundance: many
d_gene: NA
CDR3aa: CASSLGTGNEKLFF
CDR3nt: TGTGCCAGCAGCTTGGGAACAGGGAATGAAAAACTGTTTTTT

v_gene: TRBV4-2
j_gene: TRBJ1-1
abundance: NA
d_gene: NA
CDR3aa: CASSQDGLGRNTEAFF
CDR3nt: TGTGCCAGCAGCCAAGATGGACTTGGGAGGAACACTGAAGCTTTCTTT

v_gene: TRBV20-1
j_gene: TRBJ1-1
abundance: NA
d_gene: NA
CDR3aa: CSATGAILPMNTEAFF
CDR3nt: TGCAGTGCTACAGGGGCAATACTACCAATGAACACTGAAGCTTTCTTT